Following are 5 T cell receptor beta chains from one sample sequenced in a study of regulatory T cells in long-lasting Graves disease. Time point of the sample: newly diagnosed GD, antithyroid drugs for less than 3 months. PBMC RNA served as the TCR library source. Relying on iRepertoire HTBI primers and Arm-PCR of CDR3 regions, the team built TCR beta libraries. TCRdb passed the multiplex PCR reads through MiXCR, listing each CDR3 protein once. The data show 360,000 or so distinct CDR3 sequences, 16% seen once. These data are also associated with another study on T cells in Graves' hyperthyroidism and ophthalmopathy.

The sample here was peripheral blood mononuclear cells (PBMCs), taken at new diagnosis, from a patient treated with antithyroid drugs. The receptors shown here come from a man in his forties with Graves disease.

The chain recombines TRBV6-1 with TRBJ2-2, with D hard to call. The CDR3 contains 12 residues. The ends were cut back, 8 bases at V and 5 bases at J, with 9 bases in the middle. Germline V gene sequence: CDR1 MNHNS, CDR2 SASEGT. CDR3 amino acids: CASHSLTGELFF. The CDR3 bases are TGTGCCAGCCACTCCCTTACCGGGGAGCTGTTTTTT.

Details on this clonotype: The CDR3 end shows no conserved phenylalanine or tryptophan, and so a read error is likely. It is unclear where the CDR3 begins or ends on the DNA, so no DNA is shown, and the CDR3 is as TCRdb lists it. The J gene is TRBJ2-1, the V gene TRBV24-1. Counting both end residues, the CDR3 totals 15 amino acids. CDR1 is KGHDR, CDR2 SFDVKD, per germline. The CDR3 sequence is CATSNELDVYNEQLL.

This clonotype was counted ten times or more. This chain links TRBV2 with TRBJ1-1; D not resolved. This CDR3 contains 13 residues. V gave up 7 bases and J gave up 1 base, with 10 bases separating them. Germline V CDR1 and CDR2: SNHLY, FYNNEI. CDR3 in DNA: TGTGCCAGCAAGTTGCAGGAGAACACTGAAGCTTTCTTT. Its protein is CASKLQENTEAFF.

The table lists this clonotype with a few counts. A much larger clone lies one base from this, so it may be a read error. The rearrangement uses TRBV30 and TRBJ1-1, with D maybe TRBD1 (6 bases). Germline CDR1 reads GTSNPN; CDR2 reads SVGIG (reference sequence). Trimming removed 1 base at V and 3 bases at J, with 12 bases between. This CDR3 comprises 14 residues. For the CDR3, the DNA is TGTGCCTGGAGTGCGGACAGCGTGGACACTGAAGCTTTCTTT. Its translation is CAWSADSVDTEAFF.

Of note for this clonotype: One base away lies a much larger clone, so this may be a sequencing read error. The chain joins TRBV7-2 to TRBJ2-1; 10 bases are shared with TRBD2. Unmatched junction bases numbered 12, after V lost 1 base and J lost 9 bases. The CDR3 contains 17 residues. Germline CDR1 and CDR2: SGHTA and FQGNSA. CDR3 in DNA: TGTGCCAGCAGCTTAGTTGGGGCTAGCGGGGGCTTAGGTGAGCAGTTCTTC. Translating gives CASSLVGASGGLGEQFF.